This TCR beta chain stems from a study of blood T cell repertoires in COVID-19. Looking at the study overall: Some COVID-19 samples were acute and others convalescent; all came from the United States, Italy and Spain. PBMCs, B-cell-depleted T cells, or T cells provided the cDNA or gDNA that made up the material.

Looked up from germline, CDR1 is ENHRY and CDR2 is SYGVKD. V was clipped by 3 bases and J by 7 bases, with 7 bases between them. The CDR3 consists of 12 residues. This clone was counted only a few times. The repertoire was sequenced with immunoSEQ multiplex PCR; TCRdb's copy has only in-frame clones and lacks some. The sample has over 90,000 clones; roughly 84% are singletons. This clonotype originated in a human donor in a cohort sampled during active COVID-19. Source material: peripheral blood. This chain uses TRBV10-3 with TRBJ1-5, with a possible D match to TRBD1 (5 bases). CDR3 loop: CAISETGQPQHF. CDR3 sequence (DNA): TGTGCCATCAGTGAAACAGGCCAGCCCCAGCATTTT.